The 14 T cell receptor beta chains presented below share a single source sample, sequenced in a study of T cells in Graves' hyperthyroidism and ophthalmopathy. Regions amplified from RNA transcripts were the TCR beta CDR3 regions. The primer set for the first-round RT-PCR of the TCR CDR3 was HTBI. TCRdb called the multiplex PCR reads again in MiXCR, with one record for every CDR3 protein. The table lists about 570,000 distinct CDR3 sequences, around 15% of them singletons. The sample consisted of blood. The receptors were gathered from a woman in her thirties or forties with Graves' hyperthyroidism.

This clonotype has ten or more counts. The V and J genes are TRBV5-6 and TRBJ1-2; weak D call: TRBD1 (5 bases). Germline V gene data show CDR1 as SGHDT and CDR2 as YYEEEE. Deletions cut 6 bases from V and 7 bases from J, with 16 bases between. This CDR3 contains 13 residues. In nucleotides, the CDR3 is TGTGCCAGCACCCCCGCGGGGGGAGGTGGCTACACCTTC. Translating it yields CASTPAGGGGYTF. Full variable domain (remainder filled in from reference TRBV5-6 and TRBJ1-2): DAGVTQSPTHLIKTRGQQVTLRCSPKSGHDTVSWYQQALGQGPQFIFQYYEEEERQRGNFPDRFSGHQFPNYSSELNVNALLLGDSALYLCASTPAGGGGYTFGSGTRLTVV.

In its sample, this clonotype was seen many times. The V gene is TRBV18, the J gene TRBJ1-3; a weak D match, TRBD1 (6 bases). Germline CDR1 reads KGHSH; CDR2 reads LQKENI. Trimming pared 2 bases from V and 0 bases from J, leaving 8 bases between. This CDR3 comprises 15 residues. The CDR3 spells CASSPADSSGNTIYF. CDR3 bases: TGTGCCAGCTCACCAGCGGACAGCTCTGGAAACACCATATATTTT.

This rearrangement joins TRBV19 to TRBJ1-1, with D hard to call. V was clipped by 5 bases and J by 9 bases, with 16 bases between them. This CDR3 has 13 amino acids. CDR1 and CDR2 (germline): LNHDA, SQIVND (reference sequence). CDR3 sequence reads: CASSERAPTQAFF. For the CDR3, the DNA is TGTGCCAGTAGTGAGCGGGCCCCTACCCAAGCTTTCTTT.

This clonotype was seen ten or more times. The chain uses TRBV5-1 and TRBJ2-3, with TRBD2 matching 11 bases. The V gene's germline CDR1 is SGHRS and CDR2 YFSETQ. This CDR3 comprises 18 residues. Germline trimming cut 5 bases from V and 3 bases from J; bases unmatched to any gene: 14. The CDR3 loop reads CASRLPLAGVSGTDTQYF. CDR3 sequence (DNA): TGCGCCAGCAGACTTCCACTAGCGGGAGTTTCGGGAACAGATACGCAGTATTTT.

V gene TRBV5-1 combines with J gene TRBJ2-7; TRBD1 matches at 9 bases. With 2 bases clipped from V and 6 bases from J, the junction kept 9 bases outside the gene matches. The CDR3 has 15 amino acids. Germline lookup yields CDR1 SGHRS and CDR2 YFSETQ. The DNA for the CDR3 is TGCGCCAGCAGCTTACGTACAGGGGGCAAGGGCGAGCAGTACTTC. It yields the protein CASSLRTGGKGEQYF. Using reference TRBV5-1 and TRBJ2-7 for the parts outside the CDR3, the full variable domain is KAGVTQTPRYLIKTRGQQVTLSCSPISGHRSVSWYQQTPGQGLQFLFEYFSETQRNKGNFPGRFSGRQFSNSRSEMNVSTLELGDSALYLCASSLRTGGKGEQYFGPGTRLTVT.

This clonotype was counted many times. V is TRBV12-3 or TRBV12-4 and J is TRBJ2-1; D call uncertain. Deletions cut 6 bases from V and 10 bases from J, with 13 bases between. This CDR3 is 12 amino acids long. This CDR3 is CASREAHPEQFF. Written as DNA, the CDR3 is TGTGCCAGCAGAGAAGCGCACCCAGAGCAGTTCTTC.

This chain links TRBV29-1 with TRBJ1-4, with D tentatively TRBD1 (6 bases). The V end was cut by 6 bases, the J end by 4 bases, with 12 bases between. CDR3 size: 13 residues. From germline, CDR1 is SQVTM and CDR2 ANQGSEA. The CDR3, as DNA: TGCAGCGTGGTTGGACAGAATAATGAAAAACTGTTTTTT. This translates into CSVVGQNNEKLFF. Full variable domain (rest looked up from reference TRBV29-1 and TRBJ1-4): SAVISQKPSRDICQRGTSLTIQCQVDSQVTMMFWYRQQPGQSLTLIATANQGSEATYESGFVIDKFPISRPNLTFSTLTVSNMSPEDSSIYLCSVVGQNNEKLFFGSGTQLSVL.

Points on this clonotype: At one of its ends the junction is not consistent with the germline gene, which may arise from a read error. V gene TRBV7-7 combines with J gene TRBJ2-2; a weak D match, TRBD1 (6 bases). CDR3 length: 14 residues. Germline V CDR1 and CDR2: SSHAT, FNYEAQ (reference sequence). The CDR3 DNA follows: TGTGCTAGCAGCTTGAGGGGGAATAACGGGGAGCTGTTTTTT. Translating it yields CASSLRGNNGELFF.

This clonotype turned up a few times. The V and J genes are TRBV6-1 and TRBJ1-6; 7 nucleotides align to TRBD1. V was pared by 5 bases and J by 6 bases, with 10 bases of the junction left unmatched. In germline, CDR1 is MNHNS, CDR2 SASEGT. The CDR3 is 16 residues long. CDR3 residues: CASSLAGTAFNSPLHF. DNA of the CDR3: TGTGCCAGCAGTCTCGCCGGGACAGCCTTTAATTCACCCCTCCACTTT.

A remark on this clonotype: A clone one base away is much larger, so this may be a read error. This chain joins TRBV7-2 and TRBJ2-3, with a possible D match to TRBD1 (5 bases). There are 15 residues in the CDR3. The germline V gene has CDR1 SGHTA and CDR2 FQGNSA. CDR3 amino acids: CAGSLGVVTPDTQYF. CDR3 sequence (DNA): TGTGCCGGCAGCTTAGGGGTCGTGACCCCAGATACGCAGTATTTT.

This clonotype was counted many times. This chain joins TRBV6-6 and TRBJ2-2, with D unresolved. Trimming shortened V by 2 bases and J by 1 base, and 5 bases separated the two germline ends. CDR1 MNHNY and CDR2 SVGAGI come from the germline V gene (reference sequence). The CDR3 is made up of 14 amino acids. The CDR3 bases are TGTGCCAGCAGTTACAGGGAGAACACCGGGGAGCTGTTTTTT. Protein sequence: CASSYRENTGELFF.

This clonotype was seen many times. The chain has TRBV19 and TRBJ2-2; 10 bases match TRBD1. Trimming took 2 bases from V and 5 from J; bases not matched to a gene: 11. The germline gives CDR1 LNHDA, CDR2 SQIVND (reference sequence). The CDR3 contains 18 residues. The CDR3 region has the DNA TGTGCCAGTAGTATAAGGGCACGGCGGGACAGGGGAACCGGGGAGCTGTTTTTT. Protein: CASSIRARRDRGTGELFF.

In its sample, this clonotype was seen a few times. The chain has TRBV9 and TRBJ2-2, with TRBD2 matching over 7 bases. V lost 5 bases to trimming and J lost 4 bases; unmatched junction nucleotides: 11. Germline V lookup: CDR1 SGDLS, CDR2 YYNGEE. CDR3 size: 16 residues. The CDR3 bases are TGTGCCAGCAGTGTCTATTTGCGGGAGATCACCGGGGAGCTGTTTTTT. Residues: CASSVYLREITGELFF.

V usage is TRBV3-1 and J usage is TRBJ2-7; no clear D. The germline V gene has CDR1 LGHDT and CDR2 YNNKEL (reference sequence). CDR3 size: 14 residues. V dropped 0 bases and J dropped 6 bases, with 12 bases sitting between them. The CDR3 nucleotides read TGTGCCAGCAGCCAAGACGCGAGACCACTCGAGCAGTACTTC. Translated: CASSQDARPLEQYF.